This T cell receptor beta chain was sequenced in a study of OX40 agonist ivuxolimab in advanced cancers. The V gene lost 1 base and the J gene lost 3 bases, with 13 bases spanning the gap. Germline V CDR1 and CDR2: MGHRA, YSYEKL. There are 15 residues in the CDR3. Sequencing used immunoSEQ multiplex PCR; TCRdb keeps in-frame clones, though not all of them. This sample has roughly 70,000 clones; around four fifths occur once, and the top ten carry 0.4% to 0.5%. This sample comprised CD4+ or CD8+ T cells sorted from blood, obtained in a trial of the OX40 agonist ivuxolimab. The receptor's source is an adult with an advanced solid tumor such as melanoma, head and neck, liver or kidney cancer. This chain uses TRBV4-1 with TRBJ2-7; D gene uncertain. CDR3 DNA: TGCGCCAGCAGCCAAGTTGTACAGAACAGCTACGAGCAGTACTTC. Its translation: CASSQVVQNSYEQYF.